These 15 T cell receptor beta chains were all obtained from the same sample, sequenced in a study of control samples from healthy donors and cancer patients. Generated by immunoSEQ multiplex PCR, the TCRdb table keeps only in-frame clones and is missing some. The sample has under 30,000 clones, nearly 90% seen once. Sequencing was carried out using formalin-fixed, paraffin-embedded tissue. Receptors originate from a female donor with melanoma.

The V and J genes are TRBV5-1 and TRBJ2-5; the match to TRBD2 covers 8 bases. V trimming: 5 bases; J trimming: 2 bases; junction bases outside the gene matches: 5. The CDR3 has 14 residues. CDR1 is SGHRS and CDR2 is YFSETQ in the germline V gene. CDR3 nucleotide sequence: TGCGCCAGCAGTGGGGCGGGAGGTCAAGAGACCCAGTACTTC. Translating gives CASSGAGGQETQYF.

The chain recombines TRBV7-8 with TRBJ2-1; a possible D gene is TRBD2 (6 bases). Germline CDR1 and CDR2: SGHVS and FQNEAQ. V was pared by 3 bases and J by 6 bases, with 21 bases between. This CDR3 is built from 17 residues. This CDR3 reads CASSFKILASRSNEQFF. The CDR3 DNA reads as TGTGCCAGCAGCTTTAAAATACTAGCATCAAGGTCCAATGAGCAGTTCTTC.

This CDR3 reads CASSPLWTGEYDLGETQYF. CDR3 in DNA: TGTGCCAGCAGTCCCCTATGGACAGGGGAATACGATCTTGGAGAGACCCAGTACTTC. V and J are TRBV5-8 and TRBJ2-5, with 9 positions matching TRBD1. Germline V gene lookup returns CDR1 SGHTS and CDR2 YDEGEE. There are 19 residues in the CDR3. With V trimmed by 5 bases and J by 4 bases, 21 bases remained unmatched.

The CDR3 loop reads CASSQVTPLNTEAFF. CDR3 sequence (DNA): TGTGCCAGCAGCCAAGTGACACCTTTGAACACTGAAGCTTTCTTT. This rearrangement joins TRBV4-2 to TRBJ1-1; no clear D. Germline loops: CDR1 LGHNA, CDR2 YNFKEQ. This CDR3 spans 15 amino acids. Trimming removed 1 base from V and 0 bases from J, with 9 bases in between.

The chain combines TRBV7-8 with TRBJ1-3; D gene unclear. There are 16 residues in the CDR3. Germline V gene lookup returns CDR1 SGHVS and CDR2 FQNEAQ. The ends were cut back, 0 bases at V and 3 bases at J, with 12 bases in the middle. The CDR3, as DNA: TGTGCCAGCAGCTTAGCGGAACCGACGCGTGGAAACACCATATATTTT. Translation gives CASSLAEPTRGNTIYF.

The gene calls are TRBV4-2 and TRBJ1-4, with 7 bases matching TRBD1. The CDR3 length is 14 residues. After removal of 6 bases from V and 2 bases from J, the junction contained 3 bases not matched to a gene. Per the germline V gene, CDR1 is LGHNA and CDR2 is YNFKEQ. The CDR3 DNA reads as TGTGCCAGCAGGACAGGGTCGACTAATGAAAAACTGTTTTTT. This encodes CASRTGSTNEKLFF.

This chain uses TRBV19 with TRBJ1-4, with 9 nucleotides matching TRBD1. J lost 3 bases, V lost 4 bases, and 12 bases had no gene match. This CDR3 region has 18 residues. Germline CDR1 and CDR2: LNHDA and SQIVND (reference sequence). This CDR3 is CASSTAGTGRVPNEKLFF. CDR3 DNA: TGTGCCAGTAGTACCGCTGGGACAGGGAGGGTGCCTAATGAAAAACTGTTTTTT.

CDR3 DNA sequence: TGCGCCAGCAGCTTGCGCACGGGGACTAGCGGGAGAAATTCAGATACGCAGTATTTT. Amino acids: CASSLRTGTSGRNSDTQYF. The chain carries TRBV5-1 and TRBJ2-3, with 14 positions matching TRBD2. Germline lookup yields CDR1 SGHRS and CDR2 YFSETQ. Unmatched junction bases numbered 11, after V lost 1 base and J lost 4 bases. CDR3 length: 19 amino acids. Based on the CDR3 plus reference TRBV5-1 and TRBJ2-3, the full variable domain is KAGVTQTPRYLIKTRGQQVTLSCSPISGHRSVSWYQQTPGQGLQFLFEYFSETQRNKGNFPGRFSGRQFSNSRSEMNVSTLELGDSALYLCASSLRTGTSGRNSDTQYFGPGTRLTVL.

The CDR3 region is CAISEGNSPLHF. The CDR3 bases are TGTGCCATCAGTGAGGGCAATTCACCCCTCCACTTT. The gene calls are TRBV10-3 and TRBJ1-6; the D is unclear. CDR3 size: 12 residues. Trimming shortened V by 2 bases and J by 7 bases, and 3 bases separated the two germline ends. Germline assignment: CDR1 ENHRY and CDR2 SYGVKD.

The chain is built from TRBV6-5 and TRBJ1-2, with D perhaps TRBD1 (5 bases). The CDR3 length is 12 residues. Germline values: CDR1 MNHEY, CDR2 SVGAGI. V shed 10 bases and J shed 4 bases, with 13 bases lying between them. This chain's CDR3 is CATKRGGYGYTF. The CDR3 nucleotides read TGTGCCACCAAAAGGGGCGGCTATGGCTACACCTTC.

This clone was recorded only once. In DNA, the CDR3 is TGTGCCAGCACCCCGGGGGGGCTACCCTACGAGCAGTACTTC. The encoded protein is CASTPGGLPYEQYF. The chain uses TRBV5-6 and TRBJ2-7, with TRBD2 matching 8 bases. The CDR3 runs 14 residues. Per germline, CDR1 SGHDT and CDR2 YYEEEE. V trimming: 6 bases; J trimming: 2 bases; junction bases outside the gene matches: 7.

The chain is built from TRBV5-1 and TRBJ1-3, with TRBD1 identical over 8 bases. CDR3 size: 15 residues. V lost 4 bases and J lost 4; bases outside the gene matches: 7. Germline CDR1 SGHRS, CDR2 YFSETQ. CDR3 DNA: TGCGCCAGCAGCGAGGGACAGGCGGACGGAAACACCATATATTTT. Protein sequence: CASSEGQADGNTIYF.

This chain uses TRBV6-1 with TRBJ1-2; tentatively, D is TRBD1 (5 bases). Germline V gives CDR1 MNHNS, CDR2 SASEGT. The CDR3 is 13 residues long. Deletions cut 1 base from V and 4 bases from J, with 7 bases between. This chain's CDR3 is CASSEGGTYGYTF. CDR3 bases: TGTGCCAGCAGTGAAGGAGGGACCTATGGCTACACCTTC.

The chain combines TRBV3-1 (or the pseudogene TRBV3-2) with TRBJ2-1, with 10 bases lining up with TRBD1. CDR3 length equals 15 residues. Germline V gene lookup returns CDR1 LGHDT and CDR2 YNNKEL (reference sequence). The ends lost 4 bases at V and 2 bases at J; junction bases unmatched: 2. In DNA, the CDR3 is TGTGCCAGCAGCCCGACAGGGGGCGCCTACAATGAGCAGTTCTTC. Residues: CASSPTGGAYNEQFF.

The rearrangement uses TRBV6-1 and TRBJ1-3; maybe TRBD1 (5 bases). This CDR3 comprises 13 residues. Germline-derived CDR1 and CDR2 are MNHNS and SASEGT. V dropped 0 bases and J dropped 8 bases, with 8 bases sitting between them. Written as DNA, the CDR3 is TGTGCCAGCAGTGAAGCGGGGGATGACACCATATATTTT. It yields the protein CASSEAGDDTIYF.